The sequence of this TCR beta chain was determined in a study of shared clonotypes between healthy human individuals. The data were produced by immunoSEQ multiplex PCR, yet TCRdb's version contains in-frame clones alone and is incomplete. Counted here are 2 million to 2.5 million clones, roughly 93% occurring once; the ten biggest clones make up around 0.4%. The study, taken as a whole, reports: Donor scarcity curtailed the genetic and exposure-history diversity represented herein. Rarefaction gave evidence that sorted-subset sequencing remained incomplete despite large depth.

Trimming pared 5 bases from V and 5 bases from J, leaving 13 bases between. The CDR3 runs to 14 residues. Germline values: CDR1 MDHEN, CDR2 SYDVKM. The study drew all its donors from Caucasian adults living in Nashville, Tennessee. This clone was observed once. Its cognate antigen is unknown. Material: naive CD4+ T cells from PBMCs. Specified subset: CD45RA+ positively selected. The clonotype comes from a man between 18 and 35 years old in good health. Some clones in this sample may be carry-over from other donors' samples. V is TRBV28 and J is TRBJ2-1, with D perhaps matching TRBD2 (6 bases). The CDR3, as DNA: TGTGCCAGCAGTCGACGGCGGGATGACAATGAGCAGTTCTTC. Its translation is CASSRRRDDNEQFF. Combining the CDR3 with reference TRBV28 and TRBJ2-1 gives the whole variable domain DVKVTQSSRYLVKRTGEKVFLECVQDMDHENMFWYRQDPGLGLRLIYFSYDVKMKEKGDIPEGYSVSREKKERFSLILESASTNQTSMYLCASSRRRDDNEQFFGPGTRLTVL.